This T cell receptor beta chain derives from a study of blood T cell repertoires in COVID-19. The wider study: Researchers got acute and convalescent COVID-19 samples from the United States, Italy and Spain. T cells, B-cell-depleted T cells, or PBMCs provided the cDNA or gDNA that served as material.

Worth noting for this clone: Other nucleotide sequences in the sample specify the same CDR3.

The V gene's germline CDR1 is SGHRS and CDR2 YFSETQ. After removal of 2 bases from V and 4 bases from J, the junction contained 1 base not matched to a gene. This CDR3 contains 13 residues. Original data processing: Reference gene primer amplification yielded estimated nucleated cell counts. Assay: immunoSEQ multiplex PCR; the TCRdb copy retains only in-frame clones and omits some. D and trimming come from the DNA, and the V and J calls and clone size come from that table. This table holds 65,000 to 85,000 clones, about 82% found once. The rearrangement links TRBV5-1 to TRBJ1-2; 8 positions agree with TRBD1. The sample comprised peripheral blood. The source is an older woman with acute or convalescent COVID-19. CDR3 nucleotide sequence: TGCGCCAGCAGCTTTGGACAGGGCTATGGCTACACCTTC. Translated: CASSFGQGYGYTF.